The 22 T cell receptor beta chains given below trace back to one sample, sequenced in a study of shared clonotypes between healthy human individuals. The protocol was immunoSEQ multiplex PCR, while the TCRdb copy is restricted to in-frame clones and leaves out a portion. The sample consists of over 2 million clones, 85% to 95% of them appearing once. The sequenced material came from naive CD4+ T cells sorted from blood. Sample subset: CD45RA+ positively selected. Receptors were obtained from a man between 18 and 29 years old in good health.

V usage is TRBV11-2 and J usage is TRBJ2-6; D not certain. This CDR3 has 15 amino acids. In germline, CDR1 is SGHAT, CDR2 FQNNGV. V lost 2 bases, J lost 4 bases, and 9 bases lay in between. The CDR3: CASSLRRQGANVLTF. The CDR3 DNA reads as TGTGCCAGCAGCTTACGCCGACAAGGGGCCAACGTCCTGACTTTC. Combining the CDR3 with reference TRBV11-2 and TRBJ2-6 gives the whole variable domain EAGVAQSPRYKIIEKRQSVAFWCNPISGHATLYWYQQILGQGPKLLIQFQNNGVVDDSQLPKDRFSAERLKGVDSTLKIQPAKLEDSAVYLCASSLRRQGANVLTFGAGSRLTVL.

This clone was seen just once. V gene TRBV6-1 combines with J gene TRBJ1-6, with a tentative D call TRBD1 (6 bases). This CDR3 is built from 15 residues. Germline CDR1 reads MNHNS; CDR2 reads SASEGT. V was cut by 10 bases and J by 6 bases, with 19 bases left in between. Here the CDR3 DNA reads TGTGCCACCCAAATGGTATCAGGGGTTAATTCACCCCTCCACTTT. Its translation: CATQMVSGVNSPLHF.

The gene calls are TRBV6-1 and TRBJ1-3; D might be TRBD1 (6 bases). V was clipped by 1 base and J by 3 bases, with 7 bases between them. Germline V CDR1 and CDR2: MNHNS, SASEGT. The CDR3 runs 14 residues. The CDR3 nucleotides are TGTGCCAGCAGTGAAGGGGGACATGGAAACACCATATATTTT. It translates to CASSEGGHGNTIYF.

As concerns this clone: Other nucleotide sequences from this sample produce the same CDR3. This rearrangement joins TRBV5-1 to TRBJ1-3; D ambiguous. V was cut by 0 bases and J by 0 bases, with 7 bases left in between. The CDR3 runs to 15 residues. Germline-derived CDR1 and CDR2 are SGHRS and YFSETQ. CDR3 loop: CASSLEGSSGNTIYF. DNA for the CDR3: TGCGCCAGCAGCTTGGAGGGTAGCTCTGGAAACACCATATATTTT.

The V and J genes are TRBV9 and TRBJ1-6; TRBD1 is a possible D gene (6 bases). Germline loops: CDR1 SGDLS, CDR2 YYNGEE. The CDR3 has 14 residues. The V gene lost 3 bases and the J gene lost 3 bases, with 7 bases spanning the gap. The CDR3 loop reads CASSAQGYNSPLHF. For the CDR3, the DNA is TGTGCCAGCAGCGCACAGGGCTATAATTCACCCCTCCACTTT. Using reference TRBV9 and TRBJ1-6 for the parts outside the CDR3, the full variable domain is DSGVTQTPKHLITATGQRVTLRCSPRSGDLSVYWYQQSLDQGLQFLIQYYNGEERAKGNILERFSAQQFPDLHSELNLSSLELGDSALYFCASSAQGYNSPLHFGNGTRLTVT.

CDR3 DNA sequence: TGTGCCAGCAGCCACCGGGGACTAGCCTACAATGAGCAGTTCTTC. It encodes CASSHRGLAYNEQFF. The J gene is TRBJ2-1, the V gene TRBV14, with 8 positions matching TRBD2. The CDR3 has 15 residues. CDR1 is SGHDN and CDR2 is FVKESK in the germline V gene. J gave up 2 bases and V 3 bases, and 3 bases lay outside the gene matches.

The chain is built from TRBV5-1 and TRBJ2-1, with D perhaps matching TRBD1 (6 bases). V was trimmed by 4 bases and J by 0 bases, leaving 11 bases between them. CDR1 is SGHRS and CDR2 is YFSETQ in the germline V gene. The CDR3 is 15 residues long. DNA for the CDR3: TGCGCCAGCAGCAAGGACAGTGCCTCCTACAATGAGCAGTTCTTC. As protein: CASSKDSASYNEQFF.

The chain links TRBV29-1 to TRBJ1-1; TRBD1 agrees at 11 bases. The CDR3 spans 13 residues. Germline values: CDR1 SQVTM, CDR2 ANQGSEA. J lost 7 bases, V lost 6 bases, and 7 bases had no gene match. CDR3 nucleotides: TGCAGCGTGGCCGGGACAGGGGGAAGTGAAGCTTTCTTT. As protein: CSVAGTGGSEAFF.

The chain employs TRBV5-1 and TRBJ1-5, with D unclear. The CDR3 totals 13 residues. V gave up 0 bases and J gave up 7 bases, with 8 bases separating them. CDR1 is SGHRS and CDR2 is YFSETQ in the germline V gene. The CDR3 sequence is CASSLEGWQPQHF. The CDR3 nucleotides read TGCGCCAGCAGCTTGGAAGGGTGGCAGCCCCAGCATTTT.

In nucleotides, the CDR3 is TGCGCCAGCAGCCCACTAGATGGTAGCCCTCCTCTGAACACTGAAGCTTTCTTT. Protein product: CASSPLDGSPPLNTEAFF. The chain is built from TRBV4-1 and TRBJ1-1; D gene unclear. Deletions cut 4 bases from V and 0 bases from J, with 21 bases between. CDR3 length equals 18 residues. Germline V gives CDR1 MGHRA, CDR2 YSYEKL.

V and J are TRBV16 and TRBJ1-1; 8 bases agree with TRBD1. CDR1 is KGHSY and CDR2 is FQNENV in the germline V gene. The CDR3 covers 14 residues. J gave up 8 bases and V 0 bases, and 5 bases lay outside the gene matches. CDR3 protein: CASSQSGQAYEAFF. The CDR3 nucleotides are TGTGCCAGCAGCCAATCGGGACAGGCTTACGAAGCTTTCTTT.

This chain connects TRBV19 to TRBJ1-2, with D tentatively TRBD1 (5 bases). CDR3 length equals 12 residues. V gave up 4 bases and J gave up 5 bases, with 8 bases separating them. CDR1 and CDR2 (germline): LNHDA, SQIVND (reference sequence). CDR3: CASSTQEYGYTF. DNA of the CDR3: TGTGCCAGTAGTACACAGGAGTATGGCTACACCTTC.

This sequence joins TRBV19 and TRBJ1-2, with unresolved D. Germline CDR1 and CDR2: LNHDA and SQIVND (reference sequence). The V and J ends lost 1 base and 1 base respectively, with 10 bases between them. The CDR3 is made up of 15 amino acids. CDR3 residues: CASSIAPELNYGYTF. The CDR3 nucleotides are TGTGCCAGTAGTATAGCTCCAGAGCTTAACTATGGCTACACCTTC.

V is TRBV9 and J is TRBJ2-5; 7 positions agree with TRBD1. There are 15 residues in the CDR3. Germline V gene lookup returns CDR1 SGDLS and CDR2 YYNGEE. With 4 bases clipped from V and 4 bases from J, the junction kept 10 bases outside the gene matches. CDR3 sequence reads: CASSQLQGLGETQYF. The DNA of the CDR3 is TGTGCCAGCAGCCAATTACAGGGGTTAGGAGAGACCCAGTACTTC. Variable domain in full (rest from reference TRBV9 and TRBJ2-5): DSGVTQTPKHLITATGQRVTLRCSPRSGDLSVYWYQQSLDQGLQFLIQYYNGEERAKGNILERFSAQQFPDLHSELNLSSLELGDSALYFCASSQLQGLGETQYFGPGTRLLVL.

J is TRBJ2-3 and V is TRBV2; no clear D. Between the trimmed V and J ends, which lost 0 bases and 4 bases, there was a span of 20 bases. CDR1 and CDR2 from the germline V gene are SNHLY and FYNNEI. The length of the CDR3 is 18 residues. The CDR3 sequence is CASSEAAKKGIVSDTQYF. The CDR3 nucleotides are TGTGCCAGCAGTGAAGCCGCCAAAAAGGGTATAGTGTCAGATACGCAGTATTTT.

The V and J genes are TRBV2 and TRBJ2-7; 7 bases are shared with TRBD1. V shed 3 bases, J shed 6 bases, and the junction held 2 bases outside the gene matches. The CDR3 is made up of 12 amino acids. Looked up from germline, CDR1 is SNHLY and CDR2 is FYNNEI. In DNA form, the CDR3 reads TGTGCCAGCAGTGACAGGGGGTTCGAGCAGTACTTC. Amino acid sequence: CASSDRGFEQYF.

The chain has TRBV6-6 and TRBJ1-1; D gene ambiguous. Germline assignment: CDR1 MNHNY and CDR2 SVGAGI (reference sequence). The CDR3 is made up of 12 amino acids. V was shortened by 0 bases and J by 8 bases, with 7 bases between the two germline ends. CDR3 protein: CASSYSGGEAFF. CDR3 nucleotide sequence: TGTGCCAGCAGTTACTCTGGCGGAGAAGCTTTCTTT.

CDR3 DNA: TGTGCCAGCAGTGAGGACAGGGTGGGGAATGAGCAGTTCTTC. It is translated as CASSEDRVGNEQFF. This chain joins TRBV6-1 and TRBJ2-1, with 8 positions matching TRBD1. CDR3 length equals 14 residues. Germline-derived CDR1 and CDR2 are MNHNS and SASEGT. Trimming removed 3 bases from V and 7 bases from J; junction bases left unmatched: 5.

The chain employs TRBV6-5 and TRBJ2-1, with 7 bases lining up with TRBD1. The CDR3 covers 12 residues. V was pared by 5 bases and J by 8 bases, with 3 bases of the junction left unmatched. Looked up from germline, CDR1 is MNHEY and CDR2 is SVGAGI. The CDR3 loop reads CASSGDSYEQFF. CDR3 nucleotides: TGTGCCAGCAGTGGGGACAGCTATGAGCAGTTCTTC.

The rearrangement uses TRBV4-1 and TRBJ2-7; D unclear. The CDR3 is made up of 16 amino acids. Germline V gives CDR1 MGHRA, CDR2 YSYEKL. Trimming pared 0 bases from V and 1 base from J, leaving 13 bases between. The DNA for the CDR3 is TGCGCCAGCAGCCAAGATGAACTCAAAGGGTCCTACGAGCAGTACTTC. Residues: CASSQDELKGSYEQYF.

The rearrangement joins TRBV5-1 to TRBJ1-1; D not resolved. Germline V gene sequence: CDR1 SGHRS, CDR2 YFSETQ. The V gene lost 2 bases and the J gene lost 1 base, with 9 bases spanning the gap. The CDR3 runs to 14 residues. CDR3 loop: CASSFSGRNTEAFF. DNA of the CDR3: TGCGCCAGCAGCTTCTCGGGAAGGAACACTGAAGCTTTCTTT. The full variable domain, its missing parts supplied by reference TRBV5-1 and TRBJ1-1, is KAGVTQTPRYLIKTRGQQVTLSCSPISGHRSVSWYQQTPGQGLQFLFEYFSETQRNKGNFPGRFSGRQFSNSRSEMNVSTLELGDSALYLCASSFSGRNTEAFFGQGTRLTVV.

This chain uses TRBV5-1 with TRBJ2-5, with 7 bases identical to TRBD2. The V gene's germline CDR1 is SGHRS and CDR2 YFSETQ. The trim removed 0 bases at V and 1 base at J, leaving 6 bases unmatched. The CDR3 spans 16 residues. This CDR3 reads CASSLVASGFQETQYF. In DNA, the CDR3 is TGCGCCAGCAGCTTGGTGGCTAGCGGTTTCCAAGAGACCCAGTACTTC. Full variable domain (missing parts from reference TRBV5-1 and TRBJ2-5): KAGVTQTPRYLIKTRGQQVTLSCSPISGHRSVSWYQQTPGQGLQFLFEYFSETQRNKGNFPGRFSGRQFSNSRSEMNVSTLELGDSALYLCASSLVASGFQETQYFGPGTRLLVL.